These 31 T cell receptor beta chains were sequenced from one sample in a study of cytomegalovirus exposure and HLA in healthy donors. TCRdb's table, derived via immunoSEQ multiplex PCR, lists solely in-frame clones and lacks some. The data show 130,000 to 150,000 clones, about 90% seen once. The sequencing input was PBMCs. These receptors came from a man younger than 35 in good health and CMV-seronegative.

The rearrangement links TRBV19 to TRBJ1-1, with D maybe TRBD1 (6 bases). V was trimmed by 2 bases and J by 1 base, leaving 14 bases between them. The CDR3 runs to 16 residues. Per the germline V gene, CDR1 is LNHDA and CDR2 is SQIVND (reference sequence). The CDR3 DNA is TGTGCCAGTAGTATACCATGGGGGGGCAGGAACACTGAAGCTTTCTTT. It encodes CASSIPWGGRNTEAFF.

This chain connects TRBV19 to TRBJ1-5, with a weak D call TRBD1 (6 bases). There are 15 residues in the CDR3. Trimming pared 6 bases from V and 4 bases from J, leaving 16 bases between. CDR1 is LNHDA, CDR2 SQIVND, per germline (reference sequence). The DNA for the CDR3 is TGTGCCAGTAGGAGGGGACAAGCTAATAATCAGCCCCAGCATTTT. It translates to CASRRGQANNQPQHF.

The chain couples TRBV13 to TRBJ2-1; 7 positions agree with TRBD2. Germline V gene lookup returns CDR1 PRHDT and CDR2 FYEKMQ (reference sequence). CDR3 length: 15 residues. The trim removed 3 bases at V and 7 bases at J, leaving 9 bases unmatched. The chain's CDR3 is CASSFSPREGNEQFF. For the CDR3, the DNA is TGTGCCAGCAGCTTCTCCCCCAGGGAGGGGAATGAGCAGTTCTTC.

This chain connects TRBV5-4 to TRBJ1-1; D possibly corresponds to TRBD1 (6 bases). V was trimmed by 3 bases and J by 2 bases, leaving 17 bases between them. The germline gives CDR1 SGHNT, CDR2 YYREEE (reference sequence). The CDR3 runs to 16 residues. Here the CDR3 reads CASSSGGPLDNTEAFF. As DNA, the CDR3 is TGTGCCAGCAGCTCCGGGGGGCCTCTGGATAACACTGAAGCTTTCTTT.

The chain uses TRBV6-5 and TRBJ1-3, with D tentatively TRBD1 (6 bases). Germline CDR1 reads MNHEY; CDR2 reads SVGAGI. The germline V and J ends were trimmed by 6 bases and 3 bases, with 12 bases remaining between them. CDR3 size: 14 residues. CDR3 in amino acids: CASRLSGDGNTIYF. The CDR3 DNA reads TGTGCCAGCAGGCTTTCAGGGGATGGAAACACCATATATTTT.

The chain carries TRBV7-9 and TRBJ2-7; 12 nucleotides match TRBD2. CDR3 length: 14 amino acids. V dropped 4 bases and J dropped 2; count of bases not matched to a gene: 0. Per the germline V gene, CDR1 is SEHNR and CDR2 is FQNEAQ (reference sequence). The CDR3 DNA reads TGTGCCAGCAGCTGGACTAGCGGGACCTACGAGCAGTACTTC. Its protein product is CASSWTSGTYEQYF.

V usage is TRBV29-1 and J usage is TRBJ2-2, with no clear D. CDR1 and CDR2 (germline): SQVTM, ANQGSEA. With 2 bases removed from V and 4 bases from J, the gap between germline ends came to 11 bases. The CDR3 is 14 residues long. Here the CDR3 reads CSVETDVSTGELFF. The CDR3 DNA reads as TGCAGCGTTGAAACAGACGTGAGCACCGGGGAGCTGTTTTTT.

This chain uses TRBV6-6 with TRBJ2-7; TRBD1 matches 8 bases. CDR1 MNHNY and CDR2 SVGAGI come from the germline V gene (reference sequence). The CDR3 consists of 14 residues. After removal of 8 bases from V and 3 bases from J, the junction contained 9 bases not matched to a gene. The CDR3 protein is CASAFGDRLYEQYF. The CDR3 DNA is TGTGCCAGCGCTTTTGGGGACAGGCTCTACGAGCAGTACTTC.

This chain connects TRBV2 to TRBJ2-1; TRBD2 matches at 8 bases. The J segment lost 5 bases and the V segment lost 3 bases, leaving 6 bases of the junction unmatched. This CDR3 spans 15 amino acids. Per the germline V gene, CDR1 is SNHLY and CDR2 is FYNNEI. CDR3 DNA: TGTGCCAGCAGTGAGTGGCGGGAGGTCGACAATGAGCAGTTCTTC. It yields the protein CASSEWREVDNEQFF.

This chain uses TRBV29-1 with TRBJ1-2; tentatively, D is TRBD1 (6 bases). The CDR3 runs to 13 residues. CDR1 SQVTM and CDR2 ANQGSEA come from the germline V gene. Trimming shortened V by 4 bases and J by 5 bases, and 14 bases separated the two germline ends. CDR3 loop: CSVVGGLRYGYTF. CDR3 DNA: TGCAGCGTTGTGGGGGGGCTACGGTATGGCTACACCTTC.

The gene calls are TRBV5-4 and TRBJ2-7; D is unclear. This CDR3 spans 13 amino acids. CDR1 SGHNT and CDR2 YYREEE come from the germline V gene (reference sequence). Trimming removed 3 bases from V and 3 bases from J, with 10 bases in between. CDR3 amino acids: CASSSNSGYEQYF. The CDR3 bases are TGTGCCAGCAGCTCCAACAGTGGCTACGAGCAGTACTTC.

The chain couples TRBV4-1 to TRBJ2-1, with 7 bases aligning to TRBD2. This CDR3 is 16 amino acids long. Germline assignment: CDR1 MGHRA and CDR2 YSYEKL. Trimming cost V 1 base and J 2 bases; bases outside gene matches: 5. The CDR3 region is CASSQGGRGAYNEQFF. CDR3 nucleotide sequence: TGCGCCAGCAGCCAAGGGGGCCGGGGGGCCTACAATGAGCAGTTCTTC.

The CDR3 spells CASSREDYGYTF. CDR3 nucleotides: TGTGCCAGCAGTCGCGAAGACTATGGCTACACCTTC. This chain joins TRBV28 and TRBJ1-2; D is uncertain. With 5 bases removed from V and 3 bases from J, the gap between germline ends came to 7 bases. CDR1 MDHEN and CDR2 SYDVKM come from the germline V gene. The CDR3 has 12 amino acids.

This chain's CDR3 is CASKPLAVGGGSYNEQFF. The CDR3 nucleotides read TGTGCCAGCAAGCCACTAGCGGTAGGGGGGGGCTCCTACAATGAGCAGTTCTTC. The chain combines TRBV27 with TRBJ2-1; 8 nucleotides agree with TRBD2. CDR1 and CDR2 from the germline V gene are MNHEY and SMNVEV (reference sequence). The trim removed 7 bases at V and 0 bases at J, leaving 14 bases unmatched. This CDR3 has 18 amino acids.

V and J are TRBV6-6 and TRBJ1-1; D remains ambiguous. CDR1 and CDR2 (germline): MNHNY, SVGAGI (reference sequence). Trimming stripped 0 bases from V and 1 base from J, with 6 bases between. The CDR3 loop spans 14 amino acids. The CDR3 reads CASSYSGENTEAFF. CDR3 nucleotide sequence: TGTGCCAGCAGTTACTCGGGAGAGAACACTGAAGCTTTCTTT.

The V gene is TRBV18, the J gene TRBJ2-7; perhaps TRBD1 as D (5 bases). This CDR3 region has 12 residues. The germline V gene has CDR1 KGHSH and CDR2 LQKENI. V was clipped by 2 bases and J by 4 bases, with 6 bases between them. The CDR3, as DNA: TGTGCCAGCTCACCAGCAGGGTACGAGCAGTACTTC. This translates into CASSPAGYEQYF.

V is TRBV28 and J is TRBJ1-5; D unresolved. Per the germline V gene, CDR1 is MDHEN and CDR2 is SYDVKM. V lost 2 bases and J 0 bases, leaving 8 bases between the germline ends. The CDR3 runs to 15 residues. The CDR3 reads CASSLLGNSNQPQHF. In DNA form, the CDR3 reads TGTGCCAGCAGTTTACTGGGCAATAGCAATCAGCCCCAGCATTTT.

The V and J genes are TRBV18 and TRBJ2-5; the D gene is possibly TRBD2 (5 bases). V lost 3 bases and J lost 3, with 8 bases in between. Germline V gene lookup returns CDR1 KGHSH and CDR2 LQKENI. The CDR3 contains 13 residues. In DNA, the CDR3 is TGTGCCAGCTCACCCCCCGGGGAAGAGACCCAGTACTTC. It codes for CASSPPGEETQYF.

This clone was detected only once. J is TRBJ2-7 and V is TRBV11-2, with D perhaps TRBD1 (6 bases). The CDR3 totals 15 residues. Germline lookup yields CDR1 SGHAT and CDR2 FQNNGV. V lost 6 bases, J lost 4 bases, and 19 bases lay in between. The CDR3 DNA reads TGTGCCAGCAGTAAAGCCGGGCCAGGGGATTACGAGCAGTACTTC. Protein product: CASSKAGPGDYEQYF.

The chain links TRBV5-1 to TRBJ2-5; perhaps TRBD2 as D (6 bases). Germline CDR1 SGHRS, CDR2 YFSETQ. This CDR3 has 14 residues. V gave up 1 base and J gave up 4 bases, with 11 bases separating them. CDR3 sequence (DNA): TGCGCCAGCAGCTTGCAAGCGGGTATAGAGACCCAGTACTTC. This translates into CASSLQAGIETQYF.

This clone was found once. The CDR3 sequence is CASSNSGNEQFF. The CDR3 DNA reads TGTGCCAGCAGTAATAGCGGGAACGAGCAGTTCTTC. The rearrangement links TRBV7-9 to TRBJ2-1, with TRBD2 matching 8 bases. Looked up from germline, CDR1 is SEHNR and CDR2 is FQNEAQ (reference sequence). With 6 bases clipped from V and 10 bases from J, the junction kept 5 bases outside the gene matches. CDR3 length: 12 amino acids.

The chain links TRBV14 to TRBJ1-3; D uncertain. Germline V gene lookup returns CDR1 SGHDN and CDR2 FVKESK. The CDR3 length is 14 residues. V was shortened by 1 base and J by 8 bases, with 12 bases between the two germline ends. Here the CDR3 reads CASSQGQARHTIYF. In DNA form, the CDR3 reads TGTGCCAGCAGCCAAGGTCAGGCGAGACACACCATATATTTT.

A single count supports this clone. The chain joins TRBV29-1 to TRBJ2-1; possibly TRBD2 for D (5 bases). V was clipped by 4 bases and J by 1 base, with 8 bases between them. This CDR3 contains 13 residues. The germline V gene encodes CDR1 SQVTM and CDR2 ANQGSEA. The CDR3: CSVVGLSYNEQFF. CDR3 nucleotides: TGCAGCGTTGTTGGACTTTCCTACAATGAGCAGTTCTTC.

The chain uses TRBV7-8 and TRBJ2-3, with TRBD2 matching over 7 bases. Germline V gene sequence: CDR1 SGHVS, CDR2 FQNEAQ. V lost 2 bases and J lost 1; bases outside the gene matches: 9. This CDR3 region has 17 residues. The CDR3 DNA follows: TGTGCCAGCAGCTTATATATACGGGCGGGGGGCACAGATACGCAGTATTTT. As protein: CASSLYIRAGGTDTQYF.

The chain joins TRBV5-3 to TRBJ2-7; D is unresolved. TRBV5-3 counts as an open reading frame of uncertain function. This CDR3 has 15 amino acids. Trimming stripped 8 bases from V and 0 bases from J, with 18 bases between. CDR3 coding DNA: TGTGCCAGCCTCCCTGAGGCGGTTAGCTCCTACGAGCAGTACTTC. Its translation is CASLPEAVSSYEQYF.

J is TRBJ1-4 and V is TRBV5-1, with D maybe TRBD1 (6 bases). Germline lookup yields CDR1 SGHRS and CDR2 YFSETQ. V was cut by 4 bases and J by 7 bases, with 20 bases left in between. This CDR3 has 16 amino acids. The CDR3 protein is CASSKLPGHESEKLFF. The DNA for the CDR3 is TGCGCCAGCAGCAAATTACCGGGACACGAGTCTGAAAAACTGTTTTTT.

The chain links TRBV11-2 to TRBJ2-7; no definite D call. Germline values: CDR1 SGHAT, CDR2 FQNNGV. The CDR3 contains 12 residues. The V and J ends lost 1 base and 7 bases respectively, with 8 bases between them. The CDR3 loop is CASSLGRGEQYF. For the CDR3, the DNA is TGTGCCAGCAGCTTAGGACGCGGTGAGCAGTACTTC.

CDR3 DNA: TGTGCTAGTGGCCCCATAGCGGGAGGCGAGCAGTACTTC. This sequence encodes CASGPIAGGEQYF. The J gene is TRBJ2-7, the V gene TRBV12-5; 10 positions match TRBD2. J gave up 6 bases and V 6 bases, and 5 bases lay outside the gene matches. The germline V gene has CDR1 LGHNT and CDR2 FRNRAP. The CDR3 totals 13 residues.

This sequence joins TRBV28 and TRBJ2-5; maybe TRBD1 (5 bases). Germline V CDR1 and CDR2: MDHEN, SYDVKM. The V gene lost 5 bases and the J gene lost 3 bases, with 13 bases spanning the gap. This CDR3 is 14 amino acids long. The chain's CDR3 is CASSEGAFEETQYF. The CDR3 DNA sequence: TGTGCCAGCAGTGAAGGGGCTTTCGAAGAGACCCAGTACTTC.

The count of this clone is one. The chain uses TRBV7-2 and TRBJ2-3, with TRBD1 matching over 7 bases. With 5 bases clipped from V and 6 bases from J, the junction kept 8 bases outside the gene matches. Germline V lookup: CDR1 SGHTA, CDR2 FQGNSA. The CDR3 contains 14 residues. In nucleotides, the CDR3 is TGTGCCAGCAGCCAGAGGGGGCCAGGGGATACGCAGTATTTT. As protein: CASSQRGPGDTQYF. The full variable domain, rest sourced from reference TRBV7-2 and TRBJ2-3, is GAGVSQSPSNKVTEKGKDVELRCDPISGHTALYWYRQSLGQGLEFLIYFQGNSAPDKSGLPSDRFSAERTGGSVSTLTIQRTQQEDSAVYLCASSQRGPGDTQYFGPGTRLTVL.

Comments on this clone: A junction boundary mismatches the germline segment, possibly from a read error. The V and J genes are TRBV5-7 and TRBJ1-1; no clear D gene. TRBV5-7 is sorted into the ORF group, with uncertain function. CDR3 size: 15 residues. As DNA, the CDR3 is TGTGCCAGCACCTTGGTAGGCAGGTCGGACACTGAAGCTTTCTTT. Its protein is CASTLVGRSDTEAFF.